This T cell receptor (beta chain) appears in the sequencing data of a study of cytomegalovirus exposure and HLA in healthy donors. Overall study results and limits: Most subjects' HLA-A and HLA-B alleles were reportedly predicted from TCR beta sequences. Segments of the TCR beta V type were, in most cases, productive about 87% or about 30% of the time in an earlier analysis. A later analysis reportedly found fewer N-insertions in an Asian-associated ancestry cluster than the roughly 670-donor mean.

Worth noting for this clone: Its antigen is as yet unknown.

Researchers ran the PCR with 60 Vbeta and 13 Jbeta primers. Sequencing used immunoSEQ multiplex PCR; TCRdb keeps in-frame clones, though not all of them. This table lists about 77,000 clones. The trim removed 5 bases at V and 3 bases at J, leaving 11 bases unmatched. CDR1 SGHVS and CDR2 FNYEAQ come from the germline V gene. The CDR3 length is 16 residues. The sample comprised PBMCs. The chain employs TRBV7-6 and TRBJ2-5, with TRBD1 matching over 8 bases. This clonotype was sampled from a man between 50 and 59 years old in good health and CMV-seropositive. This CDR3 is CASSIRAPGGEETQYF. CDR3 bases: TGTGCCAGCAGCATAAGGGCCCCAGGGGGCGAAGAGACCCAGTACTTC.